The T cell receptor beta chain under discussion was sequenced for a study of naive and memory T cell subsets. Study conclusions and caveats: The RNA method is potentially sensitive to activation and differentiation changes.

V was pared by 5 bases and J by 5 bases, with 4 bases of the junction left unmatched. The length of the CDR3 is 13 residues. An oligonucleotide containing a UMI was ligated to the 3' end of TCR cDNA. The SP2 primer and nested alpha and beta constant region primers amplified ligated cDNA in four rounds. Reverse transcription of blood and skin TCR RNA was primed at alpha and beta constant regions. In TCRdb, the 5' RACE reads were re-called with MiXCR into one record per CDR3 protein. There are some 60,000 distinct CDR3 sequences in the sample; 7.6% occur only once, and approximately 9.4% lies in the top ten. With regard to this clonotype: What it recognizes is unknown.

The receptor was isolated from a female donor in good health. This chain links TRBV12-3 or TRBV12-4 with TRBJ2-5, with 8 bases fitting TRBD1. CDR3 nucleotides: TGTGCCAGCAGTCCCACAGGGGGTGAGACCCAGTACTTC. The encoded protein is CASSPTGGETQYF.